Following are 20 T cell receptor beta chains from one sample sequenced in a study of cytomegalovirus exposure and HLA in healthy donors. The primer mix had 60 Vbeta and 13 Jbeta primers. Profiling relied on immunoSEQ multiplex PCR, and the TCRdb table lists in-frame clones only, not all of them. This sample's table has about 110,000 clones. Sequenced: PBMCs. All receptors derive from a middle-aged man in good health and CMV-seronegative.

The chain couples TRBV18 to TRBJ2-5, with TRBD1 identical over 8 bases. Trimming removed 3 bases from V and 2 bases from J; junction bases left unmatched: 2. CDR1 and CDR2 (germline): KGHSH, LQKENI. The CDR3 is 14 residues long. Here the CDR3 DNA reads TGTGCCAGCTCACCGGGGACAGGACAAGAGACCCAGTACTTC. Its translation: CASSPGTGQETQYF.

The CDR3 sequence is CASSLEGGQRTEAFF. The CDR3 DNA reads TGTGCCAGCAGCTTAGAGGGGGGGCAGCGGACTGAAGCTTTCTTT. The chain couples TRBV13 to TRBJ1-1; D is possibly TRBD1 (6 bases). The CDR3 extends over 15 amino acids. Germline V lookup: CDR1 PRHDT, CDR2 FYEKMQ (reference sequence). V was shortened by 1 base and J by 5 bases, with 14 bases between the two germline ends.

The chain couples TRBV4-3 to TRBJ2-7, with 8 bases aligning to TRBD1. V lost 5 bases, J lost 6 bases, and 12 bases stayed unmatched. Germline CDR1 and CDR2: LGHNA and YSLEER. This CDR3 has 15 residues. The CDR3 protein is CASSTGWEQGVEQYF. CDR3 nucleotide sequence: TGCGCCAGCAGCACCGGGTGGGAACAGGGGGTCGAGCAGTACTTC.

V is TRBV29-1 and J is TRBJ1-2; TRBD1 is a possible D gene (5 bases). The CDR3 contains 13 residues. Germline V lookup: CDR1 SQVTM, CDR2 ANQGSEA. Between the trimmed V and J ends, which lost 3 bases and 7 bases, there was a span of 15 bases. CDR3 DNA: TGCAGCGTTGAGGTCAGCGTGGGGGGTGGCTACACCTTC. Translated, it gives CSVEVSVGGGYTF.

The chain couples TRBV4-3 to TRBJ2-1, with 15 bases fitting TRBD2. Germline CDR1 LGHNA, CDR2 YSLEER. The CDR3 is made up of 18 amino acids. The V gene end was trimmed by 0 bases and the J gene end by 2 bases; junction bases not matched to a gene: 2. CDR3 in DNA: TGCGCCAGCAGCCAAGATAGGACTAGCGGGGGGGCCTACAATGAGCAGTTCTTC. Its protein product is CASSQDRTSGGAYNEQFF.

The chain employs TRBV5-1 and TRBJ1-1, with D possibly matching TRBD1 (5 bases). Trimming cost V 4 bases and J 10 bases, with 14 bases left between them. Germline V lookup: CDR1 SGHRS, CDR2 YFSETQ. This CDR3 has 12 residues. CDR3 nucleotide sequence: TGCGCCAGCAGCCGAGAGCAGGGAAGAGCTTTCTTT. This codes for CASSREQGRAFF. Full variable domain (missing parts from reference TRBV5-1 and TRBJ1-1): KAGVTQTPRYLIKTRGQQVTLSCSPISGHRSVSWYQQTPGQGLQFLFEYFSETQRNKGNFPGRFSGRQFSNSRSEMNVSTLELGDSALYLCASSREQGRAFFGQGTRLTVV.

The rearrangement uses TRBV19 and TRBJ1-2; D is unclear. Germline CDR1 LNHDA, CDR2 SQIVND (reference sequence). This CDR3 spans 10 amino acids. V was trimmed by 8 bases and J by 5 bases, leaving 6 bases between them. CDR3 loop: CASGEYGYTF. CDR3 bases: TGTGCCAGTGGAGAGTATGGCTACACCTTC.

The DNA for the CDR3 is TGCGCCAGCAGCCCGGACTGGGCTGTGTCGACCCAGTACTTC. Amino acid sequence: CASSPDWAVSTQYF. The rearrangement links TRBV4-3 to TRBJ2-5; D possibly corresponds to TRBD2 (5 bases). This CDR3 is built from 14 residues. Germline lookup yields CDR1 LGHNA and CDR2 YSLEER. V lost 4 bases and J lost 7, with 16 bases in between.

The J gene is TRBJ1-5, the V gene TRBV7-2; D is uncertain. Germline V lookup: CDR1 SGHTA, CDR2 FQGNSA. The CDR3 sequence is 15 residues long. Trimming removed 5 bases at V and 4 bases at J, with 15 bases between. CDR3 nucleotide sequence: TGTGCCAGCAGCATGCGGGGAGGGAGGAATCAGCCCCAGCATTTT. Protein: CASSMRGGRNQPQHF.

This rearrangement joins TRBV4-1 to TRBJ2-7, with a possible D match to TRBD2 (6 bases). The CDR3 totals 15 residues. V was shortened by 1 base and J by 2 bases, with 12 bases between the two germline ends. CDR1 and CDR2 from the germline V gene are MGHRA and YSYEKL. The CDR3 DNA sequence: TGCGCCAGCAGCCAAGGAAGGGCGGGGACCTACGAGCAGTACTTC. Translated, it gives CASSQGRAGTYEQYF.

This rearrangement joins TRBV9 to TRBJ2-7; weak D call: TRBD2 (6 bases). CDR1 is SGDLS, CDR2 YYNGEE, per germline. The CDR3 extends over 14 amino acids. Trimming took 6 bases from V and 2 from J, leaving 15 bases between them. CDR3 DNA sequence: TGTGCCAGCACGTCGGGACTCGATGCCTACGAGCAGTACTTC. Its protein product is CASTSGLDAYEQYF.

The gene calls are TRBV4-3 and TRBJ2-7; TRBD2 agrees at 7 bases. The V and J ends lost 1 base and 0 bases, in that order; junction bases with no gene match: 3. The CDR3 length is 15 residues. CDR1 LGHNA and CDR2 YSLEER come from the germline V gene. The CDR3 protein is CASSQGGSPSYEQYF. The CDR3 nucleotides read TGCGCCAGCAGCCAAGGCGGGAGTCCCTCCTACGAGCAGTACTTC.

The J gene is TRBJ1-1, the V gene TRBV29-1; D not resolved. The length of the CDR3 is 12 residues. The V and J ends lost 6 bases and 3 bases respectively, with 11 bases between them. The germline V gene encodes CDR1 SQVTM and CDR2 ANQGSEA. The CDR3 region is CSVPGGYTEAFF. The CDR3 nucleotides are TGCAGCGTCCCGGGAGGTTACACTGAAGCTTTCTTT.

The chain carries TRBV2 and TRBJ1-1; D is possibly TRBD1 (6 bases). The ends were cut back, 7 bases at V and 5 bases at J, with 14 bases in the middle. This CDR3 comprises 13 residues. CDR1 SNHLY and CDR2 FYNNEI come from the germline V gene. This CDR3 reads CASTQGRGTEAFF. CDR3 DNA: TGTGCCAGCACACAGGGTAGAGGGACTGAAGCTTTCTTT.

J is TRBJ2-7 and V is TRBV27, with 9 nucleotides matching TRBD1. The CDR3 length is 16 residues. V dropped 5 bases and J dropped 4; count of bases not matched to a gene: 12. CDR1 and CDR2 (germline): MNHEY, SMNVEV (reference sequence). The CDR3 region has the DNA TGTGCCAGCAGTCCGTCCCCTGGACAGGGGAAATACGAGCAGTACTTC. It specifies CASSPSPGQGKYEQYF.

This chain joins TRBV11-1 and TRBJ1-2; 7 bases match TRBD1. The CDR3 extends over 14 amino acids. J lost 4 bases, V lost 5 bases, and 7 bases had no gene match. Germline V gives CDR1 SGHAT, CDR2 FQDESV (reference sequence). CDR3 sequence reads: CASSPAPGGYGYTF. The CDR3 bases are TGTGCCAGCAGCCCCGCCCCAGGGGGCTATGGCTACACCTTC.

The chain employs TRBV6-1 and TRBJ1-5; no reliable D call. Trimming took 7 bases from V and 3 from J, leaving 10 bases between them. The CDR3 totals 13 residues. Germline V CDR1 and CDR2: MNHNS, SASEGT. The CDR3 reads CASTGIINQPQHF. The CDR3 DNA reads TGTGCCAGCACCGGGATTATCAATCAGCCCCAGCATTTT.

The chain is built from TRBV7-2 and TRBJ1-6; maybe TRBD1 (5 bases). Germline CDR1 reads SGHTA; CDR2 reads FQGNSA. Between the trimmed V and J ends, which lost 4 bases and 6 bases, there was a span of 22 bases. The CDR3 length is 18 residues. CDR3 DNA: TGTGCCAGCAGCTACAGGTTATGGGGGGTCGGGGGTAATTCACCCCTCCACTTT. It specifies CASSYRLWGVGGNSPLHF. The full variable domain, its missing parts supplied by reference TRBV7-2 and TRBJ1-6, is GAGVSQSPSNKVTEKGKDVELRCDPISGHTALYWYRQSLGQGLEFLIYFQGNSAPDKSGLPSDRFSAERTGGSVSTLTIQRTQQEDSAVYLCASSYRLWGVGGNSPLHFGNGTRLTVT.

The chain couples TRBV10-3 to TRBJ1-2; D remains ambiguous. The V gene's germline CDR1 is ENHRY and CDR2 SYGVKD. This CDR3 is built from 12 residues. V gave up 2 bases and J gave up 4 bases, with 5 bases separating them. CDR3 DNA sequence: TGTGCCATCAGTGAGCAAATCTATGGCTACACCTTC. It is translated as CAISEQIYGYTF.

The chain's CDR3 is CASRDRMNTEAFF. CDR3 sequence (DNA): TGTGCCAGTAGGGACAGAATGAACACTGAAGCTTTCTTT. V gene TRBV19 combines with J gene TRBJ1-1; D may be TRBD1 (6 bases). The V end was cut by 6 bases, the J end by 0 bases, with 8 bases between. Looked up from germline, CDR1 is LNHDA and CDR2 is SQIVND (reference sequence). CDR3 size: 13 residues.